This T cell receptor beta chain was profiled in a study of cytomegalovirus exposure and HLA in healthy donors. Study-level points and caveats: Later analysis found that TCR beta chains associated with HLA were more clonally expanded than other, equally common chains. Donors were assumed by presence/absence analyses to have roughly uniform sequencing depth. Analyzed later, association rates of TCRs varied across HLA loci, with DRB1 most and HLA-C fewest. Most TCR sequences proved rare, with some public TCRs found in many donors.

In the PCR, 60 Vbeta and 13 Jbeta primers were used. Libraries were prepared by immunoSEQ multiplex PCR; TCRdb keeps only in-frame clonotypes and omits some of them. This sample carries 120,000 or so clones, approximately 72% of them seen once, and the ten largest clones take roughly 10%. V lost 8 bases and J 0 bases, leaving 14 bases between the germline ends. The CDR3 loop spans 14 amino acids. CDR1 is MNHNY, CDR2 SVGAGI, per germline (reference sequence). In the case of this clone: Its antigen is unknown.

The chain couples TRBV6-6 to TRBJ2-7, with TRBD2 as a possible D gene (6 bases). The TCR sequence derives from a woman aged 45-59 years in good health and CMV-seropositive. Sequenced sample: PBMCs. This CDR3 is CASWYDGSSYEQYF. CDR3 coding DNA: TGTGCCAGCTGGTACGACGGGAGCTCCTACGAGCAGTACTTC.